The rows below give T cell receptor beta chains drawn from one sample of a study of blood T cell repertoires in COVID-19. Assay: immunoSEQ multiplex PCR; the TCRdb copy retains only in-frame clones and omits some. Of approximately 270,000 clones in the sample, 80% to 90% are singletons; the top ten hold around 4.5%. The sequencing sample was made of PBMCs or T cells enriched from blood (not recorded which). These TCRs come from a woman in her 30s who had recovered from COVID-19. Each CDR3 is given with its conserved first and last residue. A D gene is named only where the DNA matches it firmly. Not all rows give a size; the values are once, few, many and, for expanded clones, a class.

d_call: -
j_call: TRBJ1-1
clone_size: -
v_call: TRBV27
cdr3_aa: CASSPPGPYEAFF
cdr3_nt: TGTGCCAGCAGTCCTCCAGGCCCATACGAAGCTTTCTTT

d_call: -
j_call: TRBJ1-1
clone_size: -
v_call: TRBV7-9
cdr3_aa: CASSWEWSTEAFF
cdr3_nt: TGTGCCAGCAGCTGGGAGTGGAGCACTGAAGCTTTCTTT

d_call: -
j_call: TRBJ2-7
clone_size: -
v_call: TRBV5-6
cdr3_aa: CASSSISYEQYF
cdr3_nt: TGTGCCAGCAGCTCTATTTCCTACGAGCAGTACTTC

d_call: TRBD2
j_call: TRBJ2-3
clone_size: -
v_call: TRBV11-3
cdr3_aa: CASSLGAGPTDTQYF
cdr3_nt: TGTGCCAGCAGCTTAGGAGCGGGACCCACAGATACGCAGTATTTT

d_call: TRBD1
j_call: TRBJ1-4
clone_size: few
v_call: TRBV5-1
cdr3_aa: CASSSDRELDEKLFF
cdr3_nt: TGCGCCAGCAGCTCGGACAGGGAGCTGGATGAAAAACTGTTTTTT

d_call: -
j_call: TRBJ1-2
clone_size: -
v_call: TRBV7-9
cdr3_aa: CASSPLGAGGYTF
cdr3_nt: TGTGCCAGCAGCCCCCTCGGGGCGGGAGGCTACACCTTC

d_call: TRBD2
j_call: TRBJ2-3
clone_size: -
v_call: TRBV5-6
cdr3_aa: CASSLLAGGPPDTQYF
cdr3_nt: TGTGCCAGCAGCCTTCTAGCGGGAGGACCTCCAGATACGCAGTATTTT

d_call: TRBD1
j_call: TRBJ1-5
clone_size: -
v_call: TRBV30
cdr3_aa: CAWSQTGNQPQHF
cdr3_nt: TGTGCCTGGAGTCAGACAGGGAATCAGCCCCAGCATTTT

d_call: -
j_call: TRBJ2-1
clone_size: -
v_call: TRBV27
cdr3_aa: CASSPPAGVFNEQFF
cdr3_nt: TGTGCCAGCAGCCCCCCTGCGGGTGTATTCAATGAGCAGTTCTTC

d_call: -
j_call: TRBJ2-7
clone_size: -
v_call: TRBV5-1
cdr3_aa: CASSSSRYEQYF
cdr3_nt: TGCGCCAGCAGCTCCTCTCGCTACGAGCAGTACTTC

d_call: -
j_call: TRBJ1-1
clone_size: few
v_call: TRBV28
cdr3_aa: CASRHEMNTEAFF
cdr3_nt: TGTGCCAGCAGGCACGAGATGAACACTGAAGCTTTCTTT

d_call: -
j_call: TRBJ1-1
clone_size: -
v_call: TRBV2
cdr3_aa: CASSVRENTEAFF
cdr3_nt: TGTGCCAGCAGTGTCAGGGAAAACACTGAAGCTTTCTTT

d_call: TRBD2
j_call: TRBJ2-1
clone_size: -
v_call: TRBV10-3
cdr3_aa: CAIRRPSGNEQFF
cdr3_nt: TGTGCCATCAGACGCCCTAGCGGCAATGAGCAGTTCTTC

d_call: -
j_call: TRBJ1-2
clone_size: -
v_call: TRBV12-3/TRBV12-4
cdr3_aa: CATLQGKRYSYTF
cdr3_nt: TGTGCCACGTTGCAGGGGAAGAGGTACTCATACACCTTC

d_call: TRBD2
j_call: TRBJ2-5
clone_size: -
v_call: TRBV27
cdr3_aa: CASSPGGGVGDQYF
cdr3_nt: TGTGCCAGCAGTCCCGGGGGGGGAGTGGGGGACCAGTACTTC

d_call: TRBD1
j_call: TRBJ1-1
clone_size: once
v_call: TRBV28
cdr3_aa: CASSITGVAAFF
cdr3_nt: TGTGCCAGCAGTATCACAGGGGTGGCCGCTTTCTTT

d_call: -
j_call: TRBJ1-3
clone_size: -
v_call: TRBV28
cdr3_aa: CASRTVQGNTIYF
cdr3_nt: TGTGCCAGCAGGACTGTCCAGGGAAACACCATATATTTT

d_call: -
j_call: TRBJ2-7
clone_size: -
v_call: TRBV28
cdr3_aa: CASTKQRRGYEQYF
cdr3_nt: TGTGCCAGCACCAAGCAGAGACGGGGCTACGAGCAGTACTTC

d_call: -
j_call: TRBJ2-7
clone_size: -
v_call: TRBV25-1
cdr3_aa: CASSDPSGTSEYEQYF
cdr3_nt: TGTGCCAGCAGTGATCCATCCGGGACATCAGAATACGAGCAGTACTTC

d_call: -
j_call: TRBJ1-1
clone_size: -
v_call: TRBV18
cdr3_aa: CASSPGTPVEAFF
cdr3_nt: TGTGCCAGCTCACCGGGGACACCCGTAGAAGCTTTCTTT

d_call: TRBD1
j_call: TRBJ2-3
clone_size: few
v_call: TRBV28
cdr3_aa: CASSYLPGQGGTDTQYF
cdr3_nt: TGTGCCAGCAGTTACCTCCCGGGACAGGGAGGCACAGATACGCAGTATTTT

d_call: -
j_call: TRBJ2-3
clone_size: -
v_call: TRBV7-8
cdr3_aa: CASNRHGDTQYF
cdr3_nt: TGTGCCAGCAACCGTCACGGGGATACGCAGTATTTT

d_call: -
j_call: TRBJ1-1
clone_size: few
v_call: TRBV6-5
cdr3_aa: CASSRGGDTEAFF
cdr3_nt: TGTGCCAGCAGCCGGGGAGGGGACACTGAAGCTTTCTTT

d_call: -
j_call: TRBJ1-3
clone_size: -
v_call: TRBV25-1
cdr3_aa: CASSDRTSAGNTIYF
cdr3_nt: TGTGCCAGCAGTGATCGAACAAGCGCTGGAAACACCATATATTTT

d_call: TRBD1
j_call: TRBJ2-7
clone_size: few
v_call: TRBV4-1
cdr3_aa: CASSPGTGWDEQYF
cdr3_nt: TGCGCCAGCAGCCCCGGGACAGGGTGGGACGAGCAGTACTTC

d_call: -
j_call: TRBJ2-5
clone_size: -
v_call: TRBV4-1
cdr3_aa: CASSQEFQGGRETQYF
cdr3_nt: TGCGCCAGCAGCCAAGAGTTTCAGGGGGGACGGGAGACCCAGTACTTC

d_call: -
j_call: TRBJ1-6
clone_size: -
v_call: TRBV28
cdr3_aa: CASSSEYRGTLHF
cdr3_nt: TGTGCCAGCAGTTCGGAGTACCGGGGGACCCTCCACTTT

d_call: -
j_call: TRBJ2-3
clone_size: -
v_call: TRBV7-2
cdr3_aa: CASSFSYGVGGAQYF
cdr3_nt: TGTGCCAGCAGCTTCAGCTACGGAGTAGGGGGTGCGCAGTATTTT

d_call: -
j_call: TRBJ2-6
clone_size: -
v_call: TRBV4-2
cdr3_aa: CASRQGPAGGSGANVLTF
cdr3_nt: TGTGCCAGCAGACAAGGACCGGCAGGAGGCTCTGGGGCCAACGTCCTGACTTTC

d_call: -
j_call: TRBJ1-2
clone_size: -
v_call: TRBV15
cdr3_aa: CATSKGNYGYTF
cdr3_nt: TGTGCCACCAGCAAGGGGAACTATGGCTACACCTTC

d_call: -
j_call: TRBJ1-4
clone_size: -
v_call: TRBV9
cdr3_aa: CASSVGVTTNEKLFF
cdr3_nt: TGTGCCAGCAGCGTAGGCGTGACAACTAATGAAAAACTGTTTTTT

d_call: -
j_call: TRBJ1-4
clone_size: -
v_call: TRBV28
cdr3_aa: CASSLVGSSTNEKLSF
cdr3_nt: TGTGCCAGCAGTTTAGTCGGCAGTTCAACTAATGAAAAACTGTCTTTT

d_call: TRBD1
j_call: TRBJ1-1
clone_size: -
v_call: TRBV18
cdr3_aa: CASSPGQGEAFF
cdr3_nt: TGTGCCAGCTCACCCGGACAGGGTGAAGCTTTCTTT

d_call: TRBD1
j_call: TRBJ1-3
clone_size: -
v_call: TRBV15
cdr3_aa: CATSRDPLQGRGTGNTIYF
cdr3_nt: TGTGCCACCAGCAGAGATCCCTTACAGGGGAGAGGCACTGGAAACACCATATATTTT

d_call: -
j_call: TRBJ1-1
clone_size: -
v_call: TRBV15
cdr3_aa: CATSRPQGAGTEAFF
cdr3_nt: TGTGCCACCAGCAGACCACAGGGAGCCGGCACTGAAGCTTTCTTT

d_call: TRBD2
j_call: TRBJ2-7
clone_size: -
v_call: TRBV7-9
cdr3_aa: CASSLETSGGYEQYF
cdr3_nt: TGTGCCAGCAGCTTAGAGACCAGCGGGGGCTACGAGCAGTACTTC

d_call: TRBD2
j_call: TRBJ2-1
clone_size: -
v_call: TRBV28
cdr3_aa: CASSSLAGGNNEQFF
cdr3_nt: TGTGCCAGCAGTTCGTTAGCGGGAGGTAACAATGAGCAGTTCTTC

d_call: TRBD1
j_call: TRBJ1-2
clone_size: -
v_call: TRBV5-1
cdr3_aa: CASSLGDSWGYTF
cdr3_nt: TGCGCCAGCAGCTTGGGGGACAGTTGGGGCTACACCTTC

d_call: -
j_call: TRBJ2-7
clone_size: once
v_call: TRBV27
cdr3_aa: CASSPRTTYEQYF
cdr3_nt: TGTGCCAGCAGCCCCCGGACTACCTACGAGCAGTACTTC